Sequencing of this T cell receptor (beta chain) was carried out in a study of blood T cell repertoires in COVID-19 (TCRdb year 2020). Study-wide context: Samples from collaborators originated in the United States, Italy and Spain and spanned both the acute and convalescent phases of COVID-19. The dataset comprised deeply sampled blood TCRbeta repertoires from subjects exposed to, actively infected with, or recovered from COVID-19. The sample metadata nearly always contained a de-identified subject ID, COVID-19 status, age in years and sex. The samples were drawn from two sources: the first 160 participants of the ongoing ImmuneRACE study, and over 1,000 subjects contributed by 6 global collaborators. Where available, HLA class I and class II types were taken from metadata supplied by the sample provider and were not determined by assay-based typing. The repertoires were made available in a free public database intended to serve as a resource for research on the immune response to SARS-CoV-2. The prospective study material was composed of cDNA or gDNA derived from T cells, B-cell-depleted T cells, or PBMCs. What the study reported, not specific to this receptor: The quantity of clinical and demographic metadata differed by source and by participant and was supplied without curation.

TCRbeta CDR3 regions were amplified from genomic DNA using the immunoSEQ Assay, a bias-controlled multiplex PCR. Concerning the study's data processing: Within the assay, amplification of reference gene primers was used to estimate how many nucleated cells each sample contained. To quantify the absolute abundance of each unique TCRbeta CDR3 rearrangement, sequence reads were collapsed and filtered. For each sample, productive Simpson clonality was calculated as the square root of Simpson's diversity index over productive rearrangements. TCRdb carries this immuneACCESS record with in-frame sequences only. Its versions omit some clonotypes, under half of them owing to an unresolved V gene in the studies checked, with the rest unexplained. The DNA gave D and trimming, while V, J and clone size come from that table. This sample lists about 400,000 clones; around 89% were detected once. The biggest ten clones account for 0.95% to 1.5% of the sample.

With regard to this clone: What this receptor recognizes is not known. Nothing much larger sits one base from this clone, and base qualities are not available.

Collaborating institutions collected whole blood in K2EDTA tubes following their own protocols. For TCRbeta analysis, collaborators shipped samples in one of three forms: frozen whole blood, isolated PBMCs, or DNA extracted from either of those sample types. Sequencing was carried out using peripheral blood. The clonotype originates from a man between 35 and 55 years old with acute or convalescent COVID-19.

Here the CDR3 is given as CASSPQGQRFSGNTIYF. The sequenced DNA is TGTGCCAGCTCACCACAGGGTCAGCGGTTCAGTGGAAACACCATATATTTT. The chain was built from TRBV18 and TRBJ1-3; the D gene cannot be resolved reliably. From the cysteine up to the phenylalanine, the CDR3 has a length of 17 residues. CDR3 DNA only is kept here, 51 bases in frame from base 1. Deletion took 1 base off V and 3 bases off J, with a span of 16 bases between the germline ends. Looking up the germline V gene yields CDR1 KGHSH and CDR2 LQKENI.